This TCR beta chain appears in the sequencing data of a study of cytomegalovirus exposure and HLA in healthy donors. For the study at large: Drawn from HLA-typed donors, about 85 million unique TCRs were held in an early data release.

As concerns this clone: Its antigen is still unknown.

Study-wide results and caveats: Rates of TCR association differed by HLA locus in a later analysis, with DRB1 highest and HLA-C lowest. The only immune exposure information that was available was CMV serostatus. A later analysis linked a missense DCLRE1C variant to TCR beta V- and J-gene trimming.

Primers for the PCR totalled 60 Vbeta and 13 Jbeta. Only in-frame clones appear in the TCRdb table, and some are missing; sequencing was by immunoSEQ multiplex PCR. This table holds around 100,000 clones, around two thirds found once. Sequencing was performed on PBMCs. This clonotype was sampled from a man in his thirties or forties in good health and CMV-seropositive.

Here the CDR3 DNA reads TGTGCCAGCAGCTCAGGACTAGCGGGAGAGACCCAGTACTTC. Encoded protein: CASSSGLAGETQYF. The chain uses TRBV7-2 and TRBJ2-5, with 11 bases aligning to TRBD2. This CDR3 is built from 14 residues. The germline V gene has CDR1 SGHTA and CDR2 FQGNSA. The V gene end was trimmed by 4 bases and the J gene end by 4 bases; junction bases not matched to a gene: 2.